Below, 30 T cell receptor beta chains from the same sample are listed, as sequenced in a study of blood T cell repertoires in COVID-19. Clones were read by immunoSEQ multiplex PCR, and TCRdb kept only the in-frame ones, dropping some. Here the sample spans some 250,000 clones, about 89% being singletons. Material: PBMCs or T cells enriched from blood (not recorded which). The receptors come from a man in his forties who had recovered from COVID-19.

CDR3 sequence: CASSPGTSLPLEQYF. The CDR3 DNA reads TGTGCCAGCAGCCCCGGGACTAGCCTACCTCTCGAGCAGTACTTC. The chain is built from TRBV5-8 and TRBJ2-7, with 9 nucleotides matching TRBD2. CDR1 is SGHTS and CDR2 is YDEGEE in the germline V gene. This CDR3 spans 15 amino acids. The V gene end was trimmed by 4 bases and the J gene end by 6 bases; junction bases not matched to a gene: 11.

The CDR3, as DNA: TGTGCCAGCAGCTTGGGAGGGGAGGGAAATGAAAAACTGTTTTTT. This codes for CASSLGGEGNEKLFF. This rearrangement joins TRBV5-5 to TRBJ1-4; possible D gene TRBD1, 5 bases. V was trimmed by 0 bases and J by 5 bases, leaving 11 bases between them. The CDR3 loop spans 15 amino acids. Germline V gives CDR1 SGHKS, CDR2 YYEKEE (reference sequence).

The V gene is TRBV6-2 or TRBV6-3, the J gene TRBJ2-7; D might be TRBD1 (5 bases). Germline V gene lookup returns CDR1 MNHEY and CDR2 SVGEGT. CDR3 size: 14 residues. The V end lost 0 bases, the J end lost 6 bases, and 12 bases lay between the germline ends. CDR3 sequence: CASSYSQGRLEQYF. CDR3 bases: TGTGCCAGCAGTTACTCTCAGGGCCGTCTCGAGCAGTACTTC.

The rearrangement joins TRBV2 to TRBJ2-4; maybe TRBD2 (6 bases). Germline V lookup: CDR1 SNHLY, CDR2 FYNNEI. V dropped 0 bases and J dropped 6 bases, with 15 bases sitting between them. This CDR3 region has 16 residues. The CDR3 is CASSEARGIGLNIQYF. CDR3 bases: TGTGCCAGCAGTGAAGCGCGGGGCATCGGTCTAAACATTCAGTACTTC.

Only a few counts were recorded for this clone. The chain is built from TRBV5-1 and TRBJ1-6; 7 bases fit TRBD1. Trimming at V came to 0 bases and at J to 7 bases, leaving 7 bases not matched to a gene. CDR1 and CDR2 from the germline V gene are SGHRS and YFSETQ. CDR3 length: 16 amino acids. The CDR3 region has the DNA TGCGCCAGCAGCTTGGAAGGTACAGGGGACAATTCACCCCTCCACTTT. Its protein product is CASSLEGTGDNSPLHF.

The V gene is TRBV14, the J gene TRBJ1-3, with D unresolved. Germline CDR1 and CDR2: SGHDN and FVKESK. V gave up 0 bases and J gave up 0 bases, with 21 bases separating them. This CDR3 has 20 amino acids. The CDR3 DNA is TGTGCCAGCAGCCAAGAGCCTAAGGTATGGACGGACTACTCTGGAAACACCATATATTTT. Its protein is CASSQEPKVWTDYSGNTIYF.

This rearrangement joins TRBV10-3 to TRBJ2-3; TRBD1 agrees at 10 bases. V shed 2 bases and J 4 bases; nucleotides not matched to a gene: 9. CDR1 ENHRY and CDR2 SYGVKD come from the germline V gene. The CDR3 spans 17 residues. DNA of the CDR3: TGTGCCATCAGTGAGCCAGCCGGGACAGGGGCGGCAGATACGCAGTATTTT. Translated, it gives CAISEPAGTGAADTQYF.

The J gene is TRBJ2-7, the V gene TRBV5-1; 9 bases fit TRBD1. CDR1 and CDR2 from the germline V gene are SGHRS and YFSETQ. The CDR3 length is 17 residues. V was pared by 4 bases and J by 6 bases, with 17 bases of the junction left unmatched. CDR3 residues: CASSIVPTTGGIVEQYF. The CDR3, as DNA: TGCGCCAGCAGCATTGTCCCAACGACAGGGGGAATAGTCGAGCAGTACTTC. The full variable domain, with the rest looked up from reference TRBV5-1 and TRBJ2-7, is KAGVTQTPRYLIKTRGQQVTLSCSPISGHRSVSWYQQTPGQGLQFLFEYFSETQRNKGNFPGRFSGRQFSNSRSEMNVSTLELGDSALYLCASSIVPTTGGIVEQYFGPGTRLTVT.

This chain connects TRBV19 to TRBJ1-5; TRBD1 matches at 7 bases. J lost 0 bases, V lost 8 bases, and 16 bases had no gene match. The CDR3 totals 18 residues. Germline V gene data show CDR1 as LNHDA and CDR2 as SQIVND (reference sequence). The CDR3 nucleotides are TGTGCCAGTCGCGGTGTAGGGACAGTAACGAATAGCAATCAGCCCCAGCATTTT. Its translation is CASRGVGTVTNSNQPQHF.

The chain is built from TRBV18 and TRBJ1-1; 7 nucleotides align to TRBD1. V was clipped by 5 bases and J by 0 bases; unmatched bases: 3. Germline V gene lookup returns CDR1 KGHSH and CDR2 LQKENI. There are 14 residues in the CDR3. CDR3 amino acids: CASSSRGMNTEAFF. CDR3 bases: TGTGCCAGCTCAAGCAGGGGGATGAACACTGAAGCTTTCTTT. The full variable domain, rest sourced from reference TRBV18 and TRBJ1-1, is NAGVMQNPRHLVRRRGQEARLRCSPMKGHSHVYWYRQLPEEGLKFMVYLQKENIIDESGMPKERFSAEFPKEGPSILRIQQVVRGDSAAYFCASSSRGMNTEAFFGQGTRLTVV.

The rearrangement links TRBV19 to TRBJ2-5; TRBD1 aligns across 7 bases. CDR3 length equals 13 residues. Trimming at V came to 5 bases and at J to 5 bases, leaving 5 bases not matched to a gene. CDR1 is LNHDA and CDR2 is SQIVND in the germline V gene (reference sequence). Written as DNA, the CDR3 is TGTGCCAGTAGTGCGACAGGGCTCGAGACCCAGTACTTC. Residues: CASSATGLETQYF.

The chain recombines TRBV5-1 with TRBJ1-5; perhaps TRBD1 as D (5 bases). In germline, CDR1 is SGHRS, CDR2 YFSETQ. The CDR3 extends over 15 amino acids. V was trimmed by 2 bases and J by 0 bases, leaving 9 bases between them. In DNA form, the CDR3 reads TGCGCCAGCAGCTTTGGTGGGGCTAGCAATCAGCCCCAGCATTTT. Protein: CASSFGGASNQPQHF.

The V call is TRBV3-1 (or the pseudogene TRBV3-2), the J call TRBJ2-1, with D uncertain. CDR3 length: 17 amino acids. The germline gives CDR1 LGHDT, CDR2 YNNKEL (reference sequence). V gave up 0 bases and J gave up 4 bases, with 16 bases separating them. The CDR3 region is CASSQDLGEFGYNEQFF. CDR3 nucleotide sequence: TGTGCCAGCAGCCAAGATTTAGGAGAGTTTGGGTACAATGAGCAGTTCTTC.

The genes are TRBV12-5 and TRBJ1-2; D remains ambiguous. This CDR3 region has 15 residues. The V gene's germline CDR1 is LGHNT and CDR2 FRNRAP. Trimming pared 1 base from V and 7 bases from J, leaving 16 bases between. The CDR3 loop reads CASGLGYGQAGGYTF. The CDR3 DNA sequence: TGTGCTAGTGGTTTGGGCTACGGCCAGGCGGGTGGCTACACCTTC.

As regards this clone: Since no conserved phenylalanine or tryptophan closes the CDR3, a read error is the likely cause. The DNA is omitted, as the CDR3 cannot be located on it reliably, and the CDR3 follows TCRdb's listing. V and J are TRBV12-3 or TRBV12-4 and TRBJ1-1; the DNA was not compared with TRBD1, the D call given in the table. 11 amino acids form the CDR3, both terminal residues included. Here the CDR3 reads CASSFGQKLSP.

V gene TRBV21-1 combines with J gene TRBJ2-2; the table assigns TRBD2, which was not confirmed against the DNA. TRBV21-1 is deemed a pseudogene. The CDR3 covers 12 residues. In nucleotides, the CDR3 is TGTGCCAGCATTAAAAACACCGGGGAGCTGTTTTTT. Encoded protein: CASIKNTGELFF.

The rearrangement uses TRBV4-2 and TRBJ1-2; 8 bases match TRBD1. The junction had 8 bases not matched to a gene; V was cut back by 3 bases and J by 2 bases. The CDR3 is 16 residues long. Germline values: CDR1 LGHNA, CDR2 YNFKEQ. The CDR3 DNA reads TGTGCCAGCAGCCAGGGTGGACAGGGACTAAACTATGGCTACACCTTC. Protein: CASSQGGQGLNYGYTF.

The CDR3 coding sequence is TGTGCCAGTAGACACGGGGAGGGGAACACCGGGGAGCTGTTTTTT. This codes for CASRHGEGNTGELFF. This chain joins TRBV6-5 and TRBJ2-2, with 7 bases identical to TRBD2. Germline V gene lookup returns CDR1 MNHEY and CDR2 SVGAGI. The CDR3 extends over 15 amino acids. Trimming removed 9 bases from V and 1 base from J; junction bases left unmatched: 8.

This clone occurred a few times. DNA of the CDR3: TGTGCCAGCAGCGACAGGGGGCTGGGTGAAAAACTGTTTTTT. This translates into CASSDRGLGEKLFF. The chain employs TRBV27 and TRBJ1-4; 10 nucleotides line up with TRBD1. This CDR3 has 14 residues. J lost 7 bases, V lost 6 bases, and 5 bases had no gene match. Germline-derived CDR1 and CDR2 are MNHEY and SMNVEV (reference sequence).

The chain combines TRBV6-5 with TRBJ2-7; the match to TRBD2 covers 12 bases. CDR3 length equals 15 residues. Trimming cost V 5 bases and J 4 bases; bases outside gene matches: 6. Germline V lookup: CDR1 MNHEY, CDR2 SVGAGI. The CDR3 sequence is CASSTTGTSGYEQYF. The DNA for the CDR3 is TGTGCCAGCAGTACCACCGGGACTAGCGGGTACGAGCAGTACTTC.

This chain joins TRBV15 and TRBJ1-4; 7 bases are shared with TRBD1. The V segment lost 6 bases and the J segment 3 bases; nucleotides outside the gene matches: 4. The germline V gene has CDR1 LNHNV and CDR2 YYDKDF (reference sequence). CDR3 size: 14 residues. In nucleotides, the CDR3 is TGTGCCACCAGGTACAGGGGCCCTAATGAAAAACTGTTTTTT. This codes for CATRYRGPNEKLFF.

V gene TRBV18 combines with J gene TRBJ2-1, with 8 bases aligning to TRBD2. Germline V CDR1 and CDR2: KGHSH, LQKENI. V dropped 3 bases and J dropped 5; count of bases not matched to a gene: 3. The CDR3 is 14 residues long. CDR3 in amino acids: CASSPIAGNNEQFF. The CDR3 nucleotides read TGTGCCAGCTCACCTATAGCGGGAAACAATGAGCAGTTCTTC.

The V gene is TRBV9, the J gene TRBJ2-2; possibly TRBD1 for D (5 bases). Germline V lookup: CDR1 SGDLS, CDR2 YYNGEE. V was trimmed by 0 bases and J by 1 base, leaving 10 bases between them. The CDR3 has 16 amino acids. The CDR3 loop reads CASSVAGQGNTGELFF. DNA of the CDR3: TGTGCCAGCAGCGTAGCTGGTCAGGGGAACACCGGGGAGCTGTTTTTT. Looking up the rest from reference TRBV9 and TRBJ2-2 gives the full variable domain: DSGVTQTPKHLITATGQRVTLRCSPRSGDLSVYWYQQSLDQGLQFLIQYYNGEERAKGNILERFSAQQFPDLHSELNLSSLELGDSALYFCASSVAGQGNTGELFFGEGSRLTVL.

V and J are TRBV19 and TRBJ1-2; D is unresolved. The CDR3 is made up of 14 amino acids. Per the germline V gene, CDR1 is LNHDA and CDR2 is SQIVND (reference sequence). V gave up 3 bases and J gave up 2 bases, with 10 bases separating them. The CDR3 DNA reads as TGTGCCAGTAGTATGGGCTACCTAAACTATGGCTACACCTTC. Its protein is CASSMGYLNYGYTF.

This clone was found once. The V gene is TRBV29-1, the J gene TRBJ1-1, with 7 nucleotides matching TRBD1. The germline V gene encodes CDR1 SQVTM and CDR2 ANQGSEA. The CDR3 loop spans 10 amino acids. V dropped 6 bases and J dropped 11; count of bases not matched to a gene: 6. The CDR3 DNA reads TGCAGCGTCCGCACAGGGGCCGCTTTCTTT. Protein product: CSVRTGAAFF.

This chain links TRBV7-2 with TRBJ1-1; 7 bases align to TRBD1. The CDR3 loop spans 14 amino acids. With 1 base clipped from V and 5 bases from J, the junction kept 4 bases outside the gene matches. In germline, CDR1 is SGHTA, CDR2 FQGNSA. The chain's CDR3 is CASSLEGAGTEAFF. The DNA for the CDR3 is TGTGCCAGCAGCTTAGAGGGGGCGGGGACTGAAGCTTTCTTT.

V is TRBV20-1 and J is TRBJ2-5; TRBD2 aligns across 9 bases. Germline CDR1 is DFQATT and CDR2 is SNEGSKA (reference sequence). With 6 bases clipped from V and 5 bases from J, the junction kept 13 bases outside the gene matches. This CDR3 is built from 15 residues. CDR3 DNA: TGCAGTGCCAGTTCGGCGGGAGGGCCGCGGGAGACCCAGTACTTC. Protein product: CSASSAGGPRETQYF.

This CDR3 is CASSPRQGAMRLNGYTF. CDR3 DNA sequence: TGTGCCAGCTCACCACGACAGGGGGCCATGAGGTTGAATGGCTACACCTTC. This chain links TRBV18 with TRBJ1-2; 10 nucleotides agree with TRBD1. This CDR3 spans 17 amino acids. CDR1 is KGHSH and CDR2 is LQKENI in the germline V gene. J lost 6 bases, V lost 1 base, and 11 bases had no gene match.

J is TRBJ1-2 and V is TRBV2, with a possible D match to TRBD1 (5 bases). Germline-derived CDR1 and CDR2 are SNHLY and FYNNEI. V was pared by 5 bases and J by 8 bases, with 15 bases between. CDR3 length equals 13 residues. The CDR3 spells CASSQEGIGGYTF. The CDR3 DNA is TGTGCCAGCAGTCAGGAGGGGATTGGGGGCTACACCTTC.

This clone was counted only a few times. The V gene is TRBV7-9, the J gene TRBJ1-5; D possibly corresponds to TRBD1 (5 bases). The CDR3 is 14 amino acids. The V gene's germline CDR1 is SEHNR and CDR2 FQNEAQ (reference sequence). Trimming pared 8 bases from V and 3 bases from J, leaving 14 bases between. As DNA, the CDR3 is TGTGCCAGCGCGGGAGGGGAACACAATCAGCCCCAGCATTTT. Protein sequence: CASAGGEHNQPQHF. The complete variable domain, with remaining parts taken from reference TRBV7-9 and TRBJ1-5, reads DTGVSQNPRHKITKRGQNVTFRCDPISEHNRLYWYRQTLGQGPEFLTYFQNEAQLEKSRLLSDRFSAERPKGSFSTLEIQRTEQGDSAMYLCASAGGEHNQPQHFGDGTRLSIL.